Listed below are T cell receptor beta chains from one sample, sequenced in a study of vaccination effects on CD4 cells after COVID-19. No cognate antigen is known for these TCRs. The method was immunoSEQ multiplex PCR; TCRdb's version includes in-frame clones alone and lacks a portion of them. The data show some 27,000 clones, less than 75% seen once. The source material was CD4+ T cells from PBMCs cultured with HCoV-NL63 spike peptides, sampled after COVID-19 vaccination. These receptors all come from a human donor who received a COVID-19 vaccine. Both conserved end residues are trimmed from each CDR3. The size entry is marked missing in some rows and otherwise reads once, few, many or a size class.

>TRBV10-1|once
ASSGPKLGQIYGYT
>TRBV9|-
ASSERLPGDEQY
>TRBV6-6|-
ASRKTGSGNTIY
>TRBV14|-
ASSPFRAAERQY
>TRBV5-4|-
ASSSGPGQGSYEQY
>TRBV7-9|-
ASNDWSNQPQH
>TRBV18|-
ASSPKGTTYEQY
>TRBV4-1|-
ASSSTSGTGQETQY
>TRBV18|-
ASSFRGYEQY
>TRBV6-5|-
ASSYNTGRETQY
>TRBV18|few
ASSTNQGGDGYNEQF
>TRBV2|-
ASLQGQAGNTIY
>TRBV6-2/TRBV6-3|-
ASSSHGSSGANVLT
>TRBV15|-
ATSSTGQGLDGYT
>TRBV18|once
ASSPAAGAGNTIY
>TRBV5-1|-
ASRLQPTKDEQY
>TRBV5-5|-
ASSFPNQPQH
>TRBV30|-
AWSAGASGQETQY
>TRBV11-2|-
ASSFNRDGYT
>TRBV10-3|-
AISDPPYEQY
>TRBV11-2|-
ASSLVHPGNYGYT
>TRBV5-1|-
ASTPGQGRSEQF
>TRBV10-2|-
ASNRGSYEQY
>TRBV5-1|-
ASSLVMGDGTDTQY
>TRBV3-1/TRBV3-2|-
ASTLGTASYEQY
>TRBV5-1|-
ASSLVGGRETQY
>TRBV14|-
ASSQIPGTEAF
>TRBV10-3|-
AISQDRYQETQY
>TRBV12-5|-
ASGLVAFTDTQY
>TRBV6-4|-
ASSVRGDYGYT
>TRBV27|-
ASMGQGEQF
>TRBV11-3|few
ASSILSGGLNTGELF
>TRBV9|once
ASSVGGLAADNEQF
>TRBV24-1|-
ATAGGDRNYGYT
>TRBV6-5|-
ASSSLGTGKSYT
>TRBV19|once
ASSRISGPKETQY
>TRBV20-1|-
SARTTDTQY